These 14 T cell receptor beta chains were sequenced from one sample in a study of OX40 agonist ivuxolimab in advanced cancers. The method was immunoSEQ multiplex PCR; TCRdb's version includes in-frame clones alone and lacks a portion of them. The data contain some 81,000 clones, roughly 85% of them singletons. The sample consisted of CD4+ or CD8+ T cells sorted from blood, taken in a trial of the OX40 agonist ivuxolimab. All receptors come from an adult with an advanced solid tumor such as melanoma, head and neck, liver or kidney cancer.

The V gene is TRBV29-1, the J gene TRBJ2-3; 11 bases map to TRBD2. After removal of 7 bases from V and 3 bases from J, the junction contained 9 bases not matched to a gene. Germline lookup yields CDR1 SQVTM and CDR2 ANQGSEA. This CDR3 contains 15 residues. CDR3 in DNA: TGCAGCGCCGCCCGACTAGCGGGGATGACAGATACGCAGTATTTT. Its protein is CSAARLAGMTDTQYF.

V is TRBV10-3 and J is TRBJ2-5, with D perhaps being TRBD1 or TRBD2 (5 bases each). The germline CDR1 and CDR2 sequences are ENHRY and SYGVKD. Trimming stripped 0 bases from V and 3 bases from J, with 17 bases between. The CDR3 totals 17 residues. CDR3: CAISESPGSGWKETQYF. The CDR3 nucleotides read TGTGCCATCAGTGAGTCTCCAGGGAGTGGGTGGAAAGAGACCCAGTACTTC.

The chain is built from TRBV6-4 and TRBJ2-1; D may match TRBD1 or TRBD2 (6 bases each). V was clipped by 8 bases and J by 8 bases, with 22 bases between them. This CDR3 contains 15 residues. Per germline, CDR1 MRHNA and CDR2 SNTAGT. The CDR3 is CASQREGGLQDEQFF. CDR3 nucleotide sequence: TGTGCCAGCCAACGGGAAGGGGGGCTTCAGGATGAGCAGTTCTTC.

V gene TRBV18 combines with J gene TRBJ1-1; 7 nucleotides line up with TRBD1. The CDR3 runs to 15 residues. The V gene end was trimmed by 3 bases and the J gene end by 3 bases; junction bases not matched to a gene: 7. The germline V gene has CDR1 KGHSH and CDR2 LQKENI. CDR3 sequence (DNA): TGTGCCAGCTCACCCCGAGACAGGGTTTACACTGAAGCTTTCTTT. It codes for CASSPRDRVYTEAFF.

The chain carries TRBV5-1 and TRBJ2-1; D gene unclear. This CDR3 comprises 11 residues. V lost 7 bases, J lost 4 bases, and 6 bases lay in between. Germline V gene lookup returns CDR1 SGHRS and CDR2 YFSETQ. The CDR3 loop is CASGDYNEQFF. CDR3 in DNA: TGCGCCAGCGGGGATTACAATGAGCAGTTCTTC.

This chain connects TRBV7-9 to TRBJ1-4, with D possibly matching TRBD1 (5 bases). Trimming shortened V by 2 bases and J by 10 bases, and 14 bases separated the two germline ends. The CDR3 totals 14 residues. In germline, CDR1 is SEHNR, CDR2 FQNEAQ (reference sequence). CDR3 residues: CASSLYLGDGKLFF. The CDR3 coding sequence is TGTGCCAGCAGCTTATACCTAGGGGATGGAAAACTGTTTTTT.

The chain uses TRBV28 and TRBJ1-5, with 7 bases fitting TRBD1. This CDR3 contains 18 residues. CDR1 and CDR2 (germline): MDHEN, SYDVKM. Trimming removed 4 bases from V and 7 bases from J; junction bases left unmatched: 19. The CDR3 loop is CASSSHLKGGGGEQPQHF. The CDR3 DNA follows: TGTGCCAGCAGTTCCCACCTAAAAGGGGGCGGCGGTGAACAGCCCCAGCATTTT.

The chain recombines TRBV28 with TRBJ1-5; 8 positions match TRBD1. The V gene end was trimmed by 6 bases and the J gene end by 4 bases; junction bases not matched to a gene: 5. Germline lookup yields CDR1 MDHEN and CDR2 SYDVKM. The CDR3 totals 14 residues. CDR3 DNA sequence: TGTGCCAGCAGGACAGGGGTTGGAAATCAGCCCCAGCATTTT. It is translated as CASRTGVGNQPQHF.

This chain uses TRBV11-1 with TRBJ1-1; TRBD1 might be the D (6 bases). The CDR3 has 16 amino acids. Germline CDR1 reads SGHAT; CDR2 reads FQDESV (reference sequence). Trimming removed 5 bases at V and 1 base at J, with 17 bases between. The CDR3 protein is CASSDAGGRGNTEAFF. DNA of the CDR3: TGTGCCAGCAGCGACGCCGGCGGCAGGGGGAACACTGAAGCTTTCTTT.

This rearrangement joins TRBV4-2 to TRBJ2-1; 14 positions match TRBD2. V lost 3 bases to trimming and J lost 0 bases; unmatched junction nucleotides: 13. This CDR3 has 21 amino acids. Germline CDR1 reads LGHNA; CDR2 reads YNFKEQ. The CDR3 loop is CASSQPGTSGGGRSSYNEQFF. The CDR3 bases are TGTGCCAGCAGCCAGCCTGGGACTAGCGGGGGAGGCAGGAGCTCCTACAATGAGCAGTTCTTC.

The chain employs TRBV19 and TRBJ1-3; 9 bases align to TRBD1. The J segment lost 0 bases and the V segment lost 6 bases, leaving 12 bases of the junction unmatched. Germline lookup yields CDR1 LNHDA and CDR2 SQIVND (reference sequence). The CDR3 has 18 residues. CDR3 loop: CASSRTGAPSRSGNTIYF. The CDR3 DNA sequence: TGTGCCAGTAGCCGGACAGGGGCCCCCAGCCGCTCTGGAAACACCATATATTTT. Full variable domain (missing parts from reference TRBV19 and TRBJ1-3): DGGITQSPKYLFRKEGQNVTLSCEQNLNHDAMYWYRQDPGQGLRLIYYSQIVNDFQKGDIAEGYSVSREKKESFPLTVTSAQKNPTAFYLCASSRTGAPSRSGNTIYFGEGSWLTVV.

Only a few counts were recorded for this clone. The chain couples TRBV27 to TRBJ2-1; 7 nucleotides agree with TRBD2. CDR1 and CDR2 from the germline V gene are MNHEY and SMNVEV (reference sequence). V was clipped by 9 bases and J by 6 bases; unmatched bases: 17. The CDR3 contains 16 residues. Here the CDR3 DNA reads TGTGCCAGTAACCAGGGCCCCACGGGGGGTTCCAATGAGCAGTTCTTC. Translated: CASNQGPTGGSNEQFF.

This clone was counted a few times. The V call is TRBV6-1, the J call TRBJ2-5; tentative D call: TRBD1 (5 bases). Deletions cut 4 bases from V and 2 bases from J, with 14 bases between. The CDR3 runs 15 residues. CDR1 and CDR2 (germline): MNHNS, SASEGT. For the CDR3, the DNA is TGTGCCAGCAGTGCGCCCGGACAAGATCAAGAGACCCAGTACTTC. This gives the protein CASSAPGQDQETQYF.

CDR3 residues: CASSPRGGYQPQHF. For the CDR3, the DNA is TGCGCCAGCAGCCCACGTGGGGGGTATCAGCCCCAGCATTTT. The chain recombines TRBV5-1 with TRBJ1-5; weak D call: TRBD1 (5 bases). Deletions cut 4 bases from V and 5 bases from J, with 13 bases between. In germline, CDR1 is SGHRS, CDR2 YFSETQ. This CDR3 has 14 residues. The full variable domain, rest sourced from reference TRBV5-1 and TRBJ1-5, is KAGVTQTPRYLIKTRGQQVTLSCSPISGHRSVSWYQQTPGQGLQFLFEYFSETQRNKGNFPGRFSGRQFSNSRSEMNVSTLELGDSALYLCASSPRGGYQPQHFGDGTRLSIL.